This T cell receptor beta chain was profiled in a study of T cell responses to AZD1222 COVID-19 vaccine. About the research overall: Doses given second, at about 4 or about 12 weeks, were pooled.

Concerning this clone: Its antigen is still unknown.

CDR3 length: 12 residues. CDR1 is LGHDT and CDR2 is YNNKEL in the germline V gene (reference sequence). Trimming took off 1 base at V and 5 bases at J, with 3 bases between the two ends. Only in-frame clones appear in the TCRdb table, and some are missing; sequencing was by immunoSEQ multiplex PCR. The data show about 260,000 clones, 80% to 95% seen once. Study conclusions and caveats: Rises in breadth and depth of Spike-specific TCRs came after two AZD1222 doses. There were mostly white British donors and more females than males, and clonal diversity was possibly underestimated. Dominant CD4 TCR responses targeted spike regions 160-218 and 743-854.

Sequences were derived from peripheral blood, sampled on day 0 of AZD1222 vaccination. The receptor was derived from an adult in good health. The rearrangement uses TRBV3-1 (or the pseudogene TRBV3-2) and TRBJ2-1; D unclear. The CDR3 coding sequence is TGTGCCAGCAGCCAAGTCCACAATGAGCAGTTCTTC. Its translation: CASSQVHNEQFF.